This T cell receptor beta chain appears in the sequencing data of a study of blood T cells in healthy people across ages. Study-level results: Age advanced and TCR beta diversity per million T cells fell, roughly linearly. Long-lived and aged donors differed, with more naive CD4+ cells and higher diversity in the long-lived.

This clonotype appeared once. Its target is not known. A second 7 to 11 cycle PCR used barcoded and J-beta primers. The yield of each sample was at least 2.5 million CDR3-containing paired-end reads. TCRdb analysed the 5' RACE reads with MiXCR anew, one entry per CDR3 protein. The table records approximately 850,000 distinct CDR3 sequences, more than 40% of them present only once. The germline CDR1 and CDR2 sequences are ENHRY and SYGVKD. The CDR3 has 13 amino acids. Specimen: blood. The chain recombines TRBV10-3 with TRBJ2-7; 8 nucleotides line up with TRBD1. Near its end, the DNA agrees better with TRBJ2-5, so the J call may be wrong. The sequence derives from a man between 60 and 75 years old in good health. CDR3 protein: CAIGTGRQETQYF. The DNA of the CDR3 is TGTGCCATCGGGACAGGTCGACAAGAGACCCAGTACTTC.